This record covers a single T cell receptor beta chain. Its antigen is currently unknown. Investigators profiled TCR beta VDJ and CDR3 from genomic DNA template. TCRdb reanalysed the reads using MiXCR and keeps one entry per CDR3 protein. In the table there are fewer than 200,000 distinct CDR3 sequences, about 60% of which are singletons. This specimen belongs to a study of CD8+CD57+ T cells in acquired aplastic anemia. Study outcomes and limitations: With respect to CD8+ Simpson's diversity, patients and controls did not differ significantly.

Germline V CDR1 and CDR2: WNHNN, SYGVQD (reference sequence). Between the trimmed V and J ends, which lost 4 bases and 5 bases, there was a span of 8 bases. The CDR3 totals 13 residues. Sequences were obtained from sorted CD4+, CD8+, or CD8+CD57+ T cells (not recorded which) from PBMCs. This chain joins TRBV10-1 and TRBJ2-2, with unresolved D. The origin of this receptor is a human donor in good health. The CDR3 DNA reads TGCGCCAGCAGTGTAATGCGGACCGGGGAGCTGTTTTTT. Translation: CASSVMRTGELFF.